The table lists the clone carrying this T cell receptor beta chain with a few counts. The antigen is undetermined. Arm-PCR of CDR3 regions and iRepertoire HTBI primers were used to build TCR beta libraries. TCRdb independently ran MiXCR on the multiplex PCR reads; one entry per CDR3 protein. The data contain a few hundred thousand distinct CDR3 sequences, 23% of them seen just once; the ten biggest clones take up roughly 26%. This sample was taken from a study of regulatory T cells in long-lasting Graves disease. Study-level information: Disease was considered persistent Graves' disease after over 5 years of antithyroid drugs (with positive TSH receptor antibodies). Study-wide findings and caveats: Patients whose Graves' disease persisted exhibited lower TCR diversity than those newly diagnosed. Thyroid tissue was not sampled; only peripheral blood was.

Time point noted: persistent/refractory GD, antithyroid drugs over 5 years with positive TRAb. PBMCs provided the RNA from which the TCR library was made. Patients met American Thyroid Association criteria for Graves' disease. This sequence originates from a female donor with Graves disease. The sample consisted of peripheral blood mononuclear cells (PBMCs), taken when the disease was refractory, from a patient treated with antithyroid drugs.

CDR3 sequence: CASSSYTADQPQHF. The CDR3 coding sequence is TGTGCCAGCAGCTCTTACACGGCGGATCAGCCCCAGCATTTT. J is TRBJ1-5 and V is TRBV7-8; no clear D gene. Per the germline V gene, CDR1 is SGHVS and CDR2 is FQNEAQ. V was cut by 4 bases and J by 5 bases, with 12 bases left in between. There are 14 residues in the CDR3.